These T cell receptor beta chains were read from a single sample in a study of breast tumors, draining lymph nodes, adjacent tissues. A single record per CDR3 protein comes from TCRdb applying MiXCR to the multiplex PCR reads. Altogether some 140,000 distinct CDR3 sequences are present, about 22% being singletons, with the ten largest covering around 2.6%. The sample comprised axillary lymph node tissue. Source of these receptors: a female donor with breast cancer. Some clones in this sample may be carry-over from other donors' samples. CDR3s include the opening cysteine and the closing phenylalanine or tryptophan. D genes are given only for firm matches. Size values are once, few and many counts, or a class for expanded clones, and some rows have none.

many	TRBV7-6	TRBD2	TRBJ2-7	CASSLREGPYEQYF	TGTGCCAGCAGCTTACGGGAGGGCCCCTACGAGCAGTACTTC
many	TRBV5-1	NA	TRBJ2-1	CASSADYTEQFF	TGCGCCAGCAGCGCGGACTATACCGAGCAGTTCTTC
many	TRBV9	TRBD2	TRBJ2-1	CASSVVPLAGGPHNEQFF	TGTGCCAGCAGCGTAGTCCCCTTAGCGGGAGGGCCCCACAATGAGCAGTTCTTC
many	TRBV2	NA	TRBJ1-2	CASTREQTLDYGYTF	TGTGCCAGCACGAGGGAACAGACTCTAGACTATGGCTACACCTTC
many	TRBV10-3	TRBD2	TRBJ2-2	CAISESGGSGTGELFF	TGTGCCATCAGTGAGTCGGGCGGGAGCGGCACCGGGGAGCTGTTTTTT
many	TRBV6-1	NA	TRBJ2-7	CASTGELDEQYF	TGTGCCAGTACGGGAGAGCTAGACGAGCAGTACTTC
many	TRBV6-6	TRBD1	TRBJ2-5	CASSYRGGRETQYF	TGTGCCAGCAGTTACAGAGGGGGCCGGGAGACCCAGTACTTC
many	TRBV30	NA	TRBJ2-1	CAWSVGTVSYNEQFF	TGTGCCTGGAGTGTTGGGACTGTCTCCTACAATGAGCAGTTCTTC
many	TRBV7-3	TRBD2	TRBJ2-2	CASSPGTSRTGELFF	TGTGCCAGCAGCCCAGGGACTAGCCGCACCGGGGAGCTGTTTTTT
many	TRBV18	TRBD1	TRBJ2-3	CASSPTGGLTDTQYF	TGTGCCAGCTCACCGACAGGGGGCCTCACAGATACGCAGTATTTT
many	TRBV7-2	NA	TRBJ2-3	CASSPESDTQYF	TGTGCCAGCAGCCCGGAGTCAGATACGCAGTATTTT
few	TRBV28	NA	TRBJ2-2	CASSLKATGELFF	TGTGCCAGCAGTTTAAAAGCAACCGGGGAGCTGTTTTTT
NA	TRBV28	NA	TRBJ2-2	CASSSLFPGGLFF	TGTGCCAGCAGCTCACTTTTTCCCGGGGGGCTGTTTTTT
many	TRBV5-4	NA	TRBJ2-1	CASSLGASDEQFF	TGTGCCAGCAGCTTGGGGGCATCCGATGAGCAGTTCTTC
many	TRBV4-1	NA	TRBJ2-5	CASSQPPDGRQETQYF	TGCGCCAGCAGCCAGCCCCCGGACGGACGCCAAGAGACCCAGTACTTC
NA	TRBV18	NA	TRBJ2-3	CASSPNLSADTQYF	TGTGCCAGCTCACCAAACCTCTCTGCGGATACGCAGTATTTT
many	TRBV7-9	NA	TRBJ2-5	CASSRSSGGETQYF	TGTGCCAGCAGCCGAAGTTCAGGTGGGGAGACCCAGTACTTC
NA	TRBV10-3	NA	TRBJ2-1	CAISATVLNNEQFF	TGTGCCATCAGTGCTACAGTTCTCAACAATGAGCAGTTCTTC
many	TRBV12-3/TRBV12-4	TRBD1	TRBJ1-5	CASSLPGQGTGQPQHF	TGTGCCAGCAGCCTTCCGGGACAGGGAACGGGACAGCCCCAGCATTTT
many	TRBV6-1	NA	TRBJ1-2	CASSEWPYGYTF	TGTGCCAGCAGTGAGTGGCCCTATGGCTACACCTTC
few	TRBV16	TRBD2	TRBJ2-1	CASSQGTSVYNEQFF	TGTGCCAGCAGCCAAGGGACTAGCGTCTACAATGAGCAGTTCTTC
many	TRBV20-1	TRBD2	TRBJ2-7	CSARDTDGRFYEQYF	TGCAGTGCTAGAGACACGGACGGGAGGTTCTACGAGCAGTACTTC
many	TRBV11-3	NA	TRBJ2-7	CASSLLSGASEQYF	TGTGCCAGCAGCTTACTATCGGGAGCTAGCGAGCAGTACTTC
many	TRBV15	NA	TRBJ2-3	CATSRDKAGRGDTQYF	TGTGCCACCAGCAGAGATAAGGCAGGGAGGGGGGATACGCAGTATTTT
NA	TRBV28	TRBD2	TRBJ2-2	CASSFEAGPDTGELFF	TGTGCCAGCAGTTTCGAAGCGGGACCCGACACCGGGGAGCTGTTTTTT
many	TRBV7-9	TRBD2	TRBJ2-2	CASSSGTTNTGELFF	TGTGCCAGCAGCTCCGGGACTACCAACACCGGGGAGCTGTTTTTT
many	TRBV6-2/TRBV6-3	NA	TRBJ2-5	CASSYSRDIQETQYF	TGTGCCAGCAGTTACTCGCGAGACATACAAGAGACCCAGTACTTC
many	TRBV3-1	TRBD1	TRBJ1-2	CASSQDAGQAFGYTF	TGTGCCAGCAGCCAAGATGCAGGACAGGCCTTTGGCTACACCTTC
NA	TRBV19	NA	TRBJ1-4	CASSVGYAHGEKLFF	TGTGCCAGTAGTGTCGGGTACGCCCACGGGGAAAAACTGTTTTTT
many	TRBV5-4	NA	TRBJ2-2	CASSLWRGGGTGELFF	TGTGCCAGCAGCTTGTGGCGGGGAGGGGGGACCGGGGAGCTGTTTTTT